These 21 T cell receptor beta chains originate from one sample sequenced in a study of blood T cell repertoires in COVID-19. Repertoires were generated with immunoSEQ multiplex PCR, while TCRdb's copy carries only in-frame clones and drops some. The table records some 100,000 clones, approximately 86% of them present only once. The sequencing sample was made of peripheral blood. These receptor sequences come from a man aged 50 or older with acute or convalescent COVID-19.

At least ten counts were recorded for this clone. The chain is built from TRBV11-1 and TRBJ2-1; D possibly corresponds to TRBD2 (5 bases). CDR3 length: 15 residues. V lost 5 bases to trimming and J lost 4 bases, with 15 bases between them. Germline V lookup: CDR1 SGHAT, CDR2 FQDESV (reference sequence). The CDR3 region has the DNA TGTGCCAGCAGCACCGACAAACGCGGGTACAATGAGCAGTTCTTC. Its protein is CASSTDKRGYNEQFF.

This clone was recorded once. The gene calls are TRBV30 and TRBJ2-7; the D is unclear. Germline V gene data show CDR1 as GTSNPN and CDR2 as SVGIG (reference sequence). There are 16 residues in the CDR3. The V and J ends lost 3 bases and 5 bases respectively, with 23 bases between them. The DNA of the CDR3 is TGTGCCTGGAGCTCTTACCCCGGAGTTGGAAGGAACGAGCAGTACTTC. This translates into CAWSSYPGVGRNEQYF.

There are a few counts of this clone. V gene TRBV6-1 combines with J gene TRBJ1-2; 9 nucleotides align to TRBD1. The CDR3 extends over 19 amino acids. Looked up from germline, CDR1 is MNHNS and CDR2 is SASEGT. After removal of 4 bases from V and 8 bases from J, the junction contained 23 bases not matched to a gene. CDR3 sequence (DNA): TGTGCCAGCAGTGGCCCGCAAGGGGAGGGACAGGGTCTCCGTGGGGGCTACACCTTC. This codes for CASSGPQGEGQGLRGGYTF.

This chain uses TRBV30 with TRBJ2-7, with TRBD2 matching over 10 bases. Germline V gene sequence: CDR1 GTSNPN, CDR2 SVGIG (reference sequence). Germline trimming cut 0 bases from V and 5 bases from J; bases unmatched to any gene: 4. The CDR3 totals 14 residues. The CDR3 loop reads CAWSVSTSGNEQYF. CDR3 bases: TGTGCCTGGAGTGTAAGTACTAGCGGGAACGAGCAGTACTTC.

This chain links TRBV3-1 (or the pseudogene TRBV3-2) with TRBJ1-1; D uncertain. CDR3 length: 13 residues. Trimming cost V 5 bases and J 2 bases, with 9 bases left between them. Germline CDR1 LGHDT, CDR2 YNNKEL (reference sequence). The CDR3 DNA is TGTGCCAGCAGCACCTGGAGTAACACTGAAGCTTTCTTT. This encodes CASSTWSNTEAFF.

The rearrangement uses TRBV5-6 and TRBJ2-7; TRBD2 is a possible D gene (7 bases). Germline V gene sequence: CDR1 SGHDT, CDR2 YYEEEE. CDR3 length: 15 residues. V lost 7 bases and J lost 5, with 22 bases in between. The CDR3 spells CASVRGREGRNEQYF. The CDR3 region has the DNA TGTGCCAGCGTTAGGGGGAGGGAGGGCCGGAACGAGCAGTACTTC. The full variable domain, its missing parts supplied by reference TRBV5-6 and TRBJ2-7, is DAGVTQSPTHLIKTRGQQVTLRCSPKSGHDTVSWYQQALGQGPQFIFQYYEEEERQRGNFPDRFSGHQFPNYSSELNVNALLLGDSALYLCASVRGREGRNEQYFGPGTRLTVT.

This chain links TRBV7-8 with TRBJ1-1, with 11 nucleotides matching TRBD1. Germline CDR1 is SGHVS and CDR2 is FQNEAQ. The CDR3 contains 14 residues. Trimming removed 5 bases from V and 1 base from J; junction bases left unmatched: 0. This CDR3 reads CASSGQGANTEAFF. The DNA of the CDR3 is TGTGCCAGCAGCGGACAGGGGGCGAACACTGAAGCTTTCTTT.

This clone occurred a few times. The chain couples TRBV7-6 to TRBJ2-5, with 7 bases that match TRBD1. The junction had 8 bases not matched to a gene; V was cut back by 5 bases and J by 2 bases. CDR1 is SGHVS, CDR2 FNYEAQ, per germline. The CDR3 runs to 15 residues. The chain's CDR3 is CASSPTWDRQETQYF. The DNA of the CDR3 is TGTGCCAGCAGCCCGACCTGGGACAGACAAGAGACCCAGTACTTC.

This clone has just a few counts. The chain has TRBV14 and TRBJ1-1; tentatively, D is TRBD1 (6 bases). With 1 base removed from V and 4 bases from J, the gap between germline ends came to 13 bases. CDR1 is SGHDN and CDR2 is FVKESK in the germline V gene. This CDR3 contains 15 residues. The CDR3: CASSQVYRAITEAFF. CDR3 DNA: TGTGCCAGCAGCCAAGTTTACAGGGCGATCACTGAAGCTTTCTTT.

The gene calls are TRBV6-5 and TRBJ2-7; TRBD1 is a possible D gene (6 bases). Germline CDR1 and CDR2: MNHEY and SVGAGI. The CDR3 consists of 15 residues. Trimming took 6 bases from V and 4 from J, leaving 19 bases between them. CDR3 DNA sequence: TGTGCCAGCAGAGGATTGGGGGCGCGGAGGTACGAGCAGTACTTC. This sequence encodes CASRGLGARRYEQYF.

This clone was observed once. The chain uses TRBV24-1 and TRBJ2-3, with D perhaps TRBD2 (5 bases). Germline CDR1 is KGHDR and CDR2 is SFDVKD. The ends were cut back, 4 bases at V and 3 bases at J, with 7 bases in the middle. CDR3 length: 13 residues. CDR3 protein: CATSDGITDTQYF. The CDR3 region has the DNA TGTGCCACCAGTGACGGGATAACAGATACGCAGTATTTT.

This chain joins TRBV5-1 and TRBJ2-1, with D maybe TRBD1 (6 bases). The CDR3 has 15 residues. V was trimmed by 0 bases and J by 5 bases, leaving 12 bases between them. CDR1 and CDR2 from the germline V gene are SGHRS and YFSETQ. The CDR3 protein is CASSLVLTGNNEQFF. In DNA form, the CDR3 reads TGCGCCAGCAGCTTGGTCCTGACAGGTAACAATGAGCAGTTCTTC.

This clone was recorded a few times. The rearrangement uses TRBV24-1 and TRBJ2-1, with 9 bases identical to TRBD1. This CDR3 is built from 16 residues. From germline, CDR1 is KGHDR and CDR2 SFDVKD. V was clipped by 4 bases and J by 1 base; unmatched bases: 4. The CDR3, as DNA: TGTGCCACCAGTGAGTCGGGACAGGGTTCCTACAATGAGCAGTTCTTC. It is translated as CATSESGQGSYNEQFF.

J is TRBJ2-7 and V is TRBV5-5; possible D gene TRBD1, 6 bases. Germline CDR1 reads SGHKS; CDR2 reads YYEKEE (reference sequence). The CDR3 runs to 15 residues. Trimming took off 3 bases at V and 6 bases at J, with 19 bases between the two ends. The CDR3 sequence: CASSSWTVTLPEQYF. CDR3 bases: TGTGCCAGCAGCTCTTGGACAGTAACCTTACCCGAGCAGTACTTC.

V gene TRBV3-1 (or the pseudogene TRBV3-2) combines with J gene TRBJ2-1; D is ambiguous. V was pared by 2 bases and J by 8 bases, with 7 bases between. This CDR3 is built from 12 residues. CDR1 is LGHDT and CDR2 is YNNKEL in the germline V gene (reference sequence). The CDR3 loop is CASSQSDYEQFF. CDR3 nucleotides: TGTGCCAGCAGCCAAAGTGACTATGAGCAGTTCTTC.

This chain uses TRBV11-3 with TRBJ1-2; 8 nucleotides match TRBD1. The CDR3 loop spans 14 amino acids. After removal of 2 bases from V and 3 bases from J, the junction contained 2 bases not matched to a gene. The V gene's germline CDR1 is SGHNT and CDR2 YENEEA. CDR3 in DNA: TGTGCCAGCAGCTTACAGGGGGCGGACTATGGCTACACCTTC. It codes for CASSLQGADYGYTF.

V gene TRBV5-6 combines with J gene TRBJ2-5; 8 bases match TRBD2. V was pared by 3 bases and J by 5 bases, with 6 bases of the junction left unmatched. CDR1 is SGHDT and CDR2 is YYEEEE in the germline V gene. The CDR3 extends over 14 amino acids. The CDR3, as DNA: TGTGCCAGCAGCTACTTGGCGGGAGGTGAGACCCAGTACTTC. Its translation is CASSYLAGGETQYF.

The rearrangement uses TRBV3-1 (or the pseudogene TRBV3-2) and TRBJ1-1; 7 bases match TRBD1. Trimming at V came to 5 bases and at J to 1 base, leaving 10 bases not matched to a gene. The germline V gene has CDR1 LGHDT and CDR2 YNNKEL (reference sequence). The CDR3 has 16 residues. The CDR3 here is CASSDLSGTANTEAFF. DNA for the CDR3: TGTGCCAGCAGCGATTTGTCCGGGACAGCGAACACTGAAGCTTTCTTT.

This chain joins TRBV4-1 and TRBJ2-1; the match to TRBD2 covers 7 bases. CDR1 and CDR2 from the germline V gene are MGHRA and YSYEKL. This CDR3 contains 16 residues. With 4 bases clipped from V and 6 bases from J, the junction kept 12 bases outside the gene matches. The CDR3 is CASSPMGSGTVNEQFF. DNA of the CDR3: TGCGCCAGCAGCCCAATGGGCAGCGGGACTGTCAATGAGCAGTTCTTC.

The chain has TRBV13 and TRBJ2-1; D gene unclear. Trimming took 5 bases from V and 3 from J, leaving 2 bases between them. This CDR3 has 11 residues. The V gene's germline CDR1 is PRHDT and CDR2 FYEKMQ (reference sequence). CDR3 in amino acids: CASSLYNEQFF. CDR3 DNA sequence: TGTGCCAGCAGCCTCTACAATGAGCAGTTCTTC.

This rearrangement joins TRBV7-3 to TRBJ1-1; no firm D call. The CDR3 extends over 13 amino acids. With 5 bases removed from V and 1 base from J, the gap between germline ends came to 8 bases. The germline V gene encodes CDR1 SGHTA and CDR2 FQGTGA. The CDR3 bases are TGTGCCAGCAGCCACGGGTCGAACACTGAAGCTTTCTTT. The encoded protein is CASSHGSNTEAFF.